The 2 T cell receptor beta chains presented below share a single source sample, sequenced in a study of blood T cells in healthy people across ages. Combining a sample-barcoded 5' primer with a J-beta primer mix, a second PCR ran for about 7 to 12 cycles. Via MiXCR, TCRdb re-called the 5' RACE reads, giving one row per CDR3 protein. The data contain fewer than 900,000 distinct CDR3 sequences, under 40% of them singletons. Sequencing was performed on blood. The receptor set was obtained from a young man in good health.

This clonotype was recorded a few times. The chain uses TRBV4-3 and TRBJ2-3, with 10 bases that match TRBD2. CDR3 length: 18 residues. The V gene's germline CDR1 is LGHNA and CDR2 YSLEER. V was clipped by 0 bases and J by 4 bases; unmatched bases: 10. The CDR3 DNA follows: TGCGCCAGCAGCCAAGATCTAATAGCGGGGGGTATGTCAGATACGCAGTATTTT. Residues: CASSQDLIAGGMSDTQYF.

The chain couples TRBV11-2 to TRBJ2-3; D unclear. V was shortened by 3 bases and J by 6 bases, with 10 bases between the two germline ends. The CDR3 loop spans 13 amino acids. Germline V CDR1 and CDR2: SGHAT, FQNNGV. The CDR3 bases are TGTGCCAGCAGCTTTATGCCTACCGATACGCAGTATTTT. It is translated as CASSFMPTDTQYF.